The clone carrying this T cell receptor (beta chain) was seen many times. Unique molecular identifiers were built into the TCRbeta library. One entry per CDR3 protein, called by TCRdb with MiXCR from the PCR reads. This table has 800 to 950 distinct CDR3 sequences, roughly 70% appearing once. The germline CDR1 and CDR2 sequences are LNHNV and YYDKDF (reference sequence). The CDR3 length is 8 residues. This sample is part of a study of T-cell reconstitution after alpha-beta-depleted transplantation in children. The chain couples TRBV15 to TRBJ1-5; no clear D gene. This TCR came from a male patient between 2 and 15 years old who had a stem cell transplant for acute lymphoblastic leukemia, so the T cells may come from the graft donor. The sample consisted of PBMCs, mostly from graft donor cells, taken 60 days after TCRalphabeta/CD19-depleted stem cell transplant. CDR3 residues: CSNQPQHF. CDR3 nucleotides: TGTAGCAATCAGCCCCAGCATTTT.